These T cell receptor beta chains were read from a single sample in a study of T cell repertoires in cytomegalovirus infection. The antigens these receptors bind are not known. TCRdb called the reads again in MiXCR, with one record for every CDR3 protein. The data hold roughly 730,000 distinct CDR3 sequences, with approximately 33% observed a single time. The starting material was cultured PBMCs, obtained from culture after CMV antigen stimulation. The source of these receptors is a human donor in good health (CMV status not recorded). Some clones in this sample may be carry-over from other donors' samples. The conserved cysteine and the conserved F or W are not part of the CDR3 here.

j_call v_call cdr3_aa
TRBJ2-2 TRBV2 ASRAEGHTGELF
TRBJ2-1 TRBV7-6 ASTPDRSTREQF
TRBJ1-5 TRBV12-3/TRBV12-4 ASSFRQINQPQH
TRBJ2-7 TRBV12-3/TRBV12-4 ASSFRVSEQY
TRBJ1-6 TRBV12-3/TRBV12-4 ASSPGDLPGSYNSPLH
TRBJ2-5 TRBV7-2 ASSLVGREETQY
TRBJ1-4 TRBV29-1 SVPGDEKLF
TRBJ2-1 TRBV5-6 ASSPGQRYNEQF
TRBJ1-2 TRBV7-2 ASSFGDSLNYGYT
TRBJ2-1 TRBV7-2 ASGGWDRGSWVPNEQF
TRBJ2-1 TRBV7-6 ASSPVGGVNEQF
TRBJ1-1 TRBV12-3/TRBV12-4 ASSLQVYTEAF
TRBJ1-6 TRBV20-1 SPGQGNSPLH
TRBJ2-3 TRBV20-1 SARVVWTGGLDTQY
TRBJ2-3 TRBV7-2 ASSFVPSSTDTQY
TRBJ2-7 TRBV6-1 ASRGTGGEQY
TRBJ2-7 TRBV19 ASSPSRGPNEQY
TRBJ2-1 TRBV9 ASSRAGGGLYNEQF
TRBJ2-5 TRBV7-2 ASSGRHGETQY
TRBJ2-1 TRBV12-3/TRBV12-4 ASSAVGPHNEQF
TRBJ2-3 TRBV6-2/TRBV6-3 ASSQGSATQY
TRBJ2-7 TRBV5-6 ASSRGYRDYEQY
TRBJ2-3 TRBV4-2 ASSQDPSTDTQY
TRBJ2-7 TRBV7-6 ASSLHRAGGYEQY
TRBJ1-4 TRBV20-1 SARSQGGEKLF
TRBJ2-7 TRBV4-2 ASSQSTAGGTPWEQY
TRBJ1-1 TRBV5-6 ASSLAGTDPNTEAF
TRBJ2-3 TRBV27 ASSFAFSSTDTQY
TRBJ2-7 TRBV6-2/TRBV6-3 ASSPRDYFTYEQY
TRBJ1-2 TRBV6-4 ARNASTTGGYGYT
TRBJ2-1 TRBV19 ASPNRQAMGGEQF
TRBJ2-7 TRBV6-5 ASSYRGQGSYEQY
TRBJ2-1 TRBV7-9 ASSFSGRAHNEQF
TRBJ2-1 TRBV20-1 SARVARYYEQF
TRBJ2-5 TRBV20-1 SARGGMLETQY
TRBJ1-5 TRBV20-1 SARSALGGSQPQH
TRBJ1-1 TRBV12-3/TRBV12-4 ASRLSSMNTEAF
TRBJ2-2 TRBV12-3/TRBV12-4 ASSLALDRYLMELF
TRBJ2-1 TRBV7-9 ASSSQPRQDEQF
TRBJ1-4 TRBV7-2 ASSSRRADNEKLF
TRBJ1-1 TRBV6-2/TRBV6-3 ASSRSGTRAF
TRBJ2-1 TRBV7-2 ASSTPSGTDNEQF
TRBJ2-7 TRBV7-8 ASSPGWGGQETYEQY
TRBJ2-5 TRBV5-4 ASSFFWTRHRTQY
TRBJ1-5 TRBV2 ASSSRRENQPQH
TRBJ2-1 TRBV6-1 ASSEWKTTSSYNEQF
TRBJ1-1 TRBV11-2 ASSLVSLREEAF
TRBJ2-7 TRBV7-2 ASSLGTRSFYEQY
TRBJ2-3 TRBV18 ASFEPDTQY